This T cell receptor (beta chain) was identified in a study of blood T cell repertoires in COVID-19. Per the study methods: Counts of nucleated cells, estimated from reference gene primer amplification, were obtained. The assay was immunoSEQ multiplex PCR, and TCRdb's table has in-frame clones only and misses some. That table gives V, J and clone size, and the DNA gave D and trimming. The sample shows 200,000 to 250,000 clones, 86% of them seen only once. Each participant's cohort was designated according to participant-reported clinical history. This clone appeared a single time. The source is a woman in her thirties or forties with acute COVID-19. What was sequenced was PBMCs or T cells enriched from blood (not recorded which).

The chain's CDR3 is CASRQGRGMGNEQFF. CDR3 DNA: TGTGCCAGCAGACAAGGAAGGGGGATGGGCAATGAGCAGTTCTTC. This chain joins TRBV27 and TRBJ2-1; possible D gene TRBD1, 6 bases. CDR1 MNHEY and CDR2 SMNVEV come from the germline V gene (reference sequence). The V and J ends lost 6 bases and 6 bases respectively, with 18 bases between them. The CDR3 sequence is 15 residues long.